What follows are 32 T cell receptor delta chains derived from one specimen sequenced in a study of γδ T cells in repeated Plasmodium falciparum infection. TCRdb re-called the multiplex PCR reads via CATT. The top ten clones hold around 25% of a sample with about 50,000 delta-chain clones, about 2% of them seen once. Bulk repertoires came from Vgamma9/Vdelta2+ or Vdelta2-negative gammadelta T cells flow-sorted from PBMC. Specimen: gamma-delta T cells from blood. These receptors came from a pool of human donors (malaria-infected and uninfected, not separated).

Regarding this clone: TCRdb's protein, taken from a much larger clone, differs from this DNA's translation at residue 16, likely owing to a read error; the protein displayed comes from the DNA. This sequence joins TRDV1 and TRDJ1; 10 bases align to TRDD3. The J gene was missing in TCRdb and was found by matching the end of the DNA to germline. The V gene end was trimmed by 5 bases and the J gene end by 3 bases; junction bases not matched to a gene: 24. This CDR3 has 21 amino acids. The V gene's germline CDR1 is TSWWSYY and CDR2 QGS. The DNA of the CDR3 is TGTGCTCTTGGGAAGGGGATTCTTTGGTGGGGGATACCAAAGTACTCCGATAAACTCATCTTT. Protein product: CALGKGILWWGIPKYSDKLIF.

Details on this clone: This DNA's translation differs at residue 14 from TCRdb's protein, which comes from a much larger clone; a read error is likely, and the protein shown is translated from the DNA. The rearrangement uses TRDV3 and TRDJ1; TRDD3 matches 10 bases. Here the J gene was assigned by germline matching of the DNA, as TCRdb has none. CDR1 and CDR2 (germline): TVYSNPD, GDNSRS (reference sequence). CDR3 length: 24 amino acids. The V gene end was trimmed by 2 bases and the J gene end by 0 bases; junction bases not matched to a gene: 33. The CDR3 region has the DNA TGTGCCTTTGTCATCGCTCCGAAACTATCTACTGGGGGATGCGGGCCTCTCTACACCGATAAACTCATCTTT. It encodes CAFVIAPKLSTGGCGPLYTDKLIF.

This clone occurred a few times. Translating this DNA gives a protein that differs at residue 6 from the TCRdb one, which belongs to a much larger clone; a read error is likely, and the protein shown is this translation. This chain connects TRDV2 to TRDJ1; 10 nucleotides align to TRDD3. No J gene was available from TCRdb, and it was assigned here by a germline match of the DNA. The ends lost 1 base at V and 0 bases at J; junction bases unmatched: 16. Looked up from germline, CDR1 is GEAIGNYY and CDR2 is EKD. The CDR3 consists of 20 residues. The CDR3 loop is CACDTNPRMLGDRYTDKLIF. CDR3 bases: TGTGCCTGTGACACGAATCCCCGAATGCTGGGGGATAGGTACACCGATAAACTCATCTTT.

For this clone: This probably arose from a read error, given a far larger clone one base away. The sample contains more than one DNA sequence encoding this CDR3. This chain joins TRDV2 and TRDJ1, with D perhaps matching TRDD2 or TRDD3 (5 bases each). The J gene, missing from TCRdb, was assigned here through DNA to germline matching. CDR3 length: 20 residues. Trimming removed 4 bases at V and 0 bases at J, with 29 bases between. Germline CDR1 GEAIGNYY, CDR2 EKD. The DNA for the CDR3 is TGTGCCTGTGATTCGGTCGCCGTTCGGGGGGCTTCCCTGTACACCGATAAACTCATCTTT. This translates into CACDSVAVRGASLYTDKLIF.

This clone was counted only a few times. TCRdb has a much larger clone's protein, which differs at residue 6 from the translation of this DNA, likely because of a read error; what is shown is the protein translated from the DNA. The chain couples TRDV1 to TRDJ1, with 11 bases fitting TRDD3. CDR3 length: 21 amino acids. The ends lost 3 bases at V and 0 bases at J; junction bases unmatched: 18. Germline V lookup: CDR1 TSWWSYY, CDR2 QGS. CDR3 sequence reads: CALGDPFLLWGIQGYTDKLIF. The CDR3 nucleotides are TGTGCTCTTGGGGACCCATTCCTACTCTGGGGGATACAGGGGTACACCGATAAACTCATCTTT.

A word on this clone: The TCRdb protein, from a much larger clone, departs from this DNA's translation at residue 9, likely by read error; the protein shown derives from the DNA. The chain is built from TRDV1 and TRDJ2, with D perhaps matching TRDD3 (5 bases). Germline matching of the DNA provided the J gene here, since TCRdb leaves it blank. V shed 0 bases and J shed 0 bases, with 23 bases lying between them. The CDR3 has 21 residues. The germline V gene has CDR1 TSWWSYY and CDR2 QGS. CDR3: CALGELTLERPLWALTAQLFF. CDR3 coding DNA: TGTGCTCTTGGGGAACTGACCTTGGAACGGCCACTCTGGGCTTTGACAGCACAACTCTTCTTT.

This clone was seen at least ten times. CDR3 region: CALGEPPPGTGGYRTYTDKLIF. The CDR3 nucleotides are TGTGCTCTTGGGGAACCCCCCCCGGGTACTGGGGGTTACAGGACGTACACCGATAAACTCATCTTT. The chain recombines TRDV1 with TRDJ1; 8 bases agree with TRDD3. The length of the CDR3 is 22 residues. V shed 1 base, J shed 0 bases, and the junction held 22 bases outside the gene matches. The germline CDR1 and CDR2 sequences are TSWWSYY and QGS.

On this clone itself: One base separates it from a far larger clone, so it is likely a read error. The same CDR3 also results from other DNA sequences found in this sample. The CDR3 sequence is CALGELPFLWVLRDTFRPYTDKLIF. For the CDR3, the DNA is TGTGCTCTTGGAGAACTTCCGTTCCTTTGGGTCCTTAGGGATACGTTCCGTCCGTACACCGATAAACTCATCTTT. The chain uses TRDV1 and TRDJ1; 8 bases agree with TRDD3. Since TCRdb gives no J gene, matching the DNA to germline was used here to assign it. The CDR3 contains 25 residues. Per the germline V gene, CDR1 is TSWWSYY and CDR2 is QGS.

At least ten counts were recorded for this clone. With a far larger clone one base away, a read error is the likely cause. Other nucleotide sequences in the sample specify the same CDR3. V gene assignment gives TRDV1, but the J gene was left uncalled; TRDD3 was called by the table and not checked on the DNA. In germline, CDR1 is TSWWSYY, CDR2 QGS. The CDR3 has 25 residues. Written as DNA, the CDR3 is TGTGCTCTTGGGCGTCGTAGGCCTTTCCTAATGTTGGTTACTGGGGGACCGCTGTACACCGATAAGCTCATCTTT. This sequence encodes CALGRRRPFLMLVTGGPLYTDKLIF.

This clone came up a few times. Given a far larger clone just one base away, this is likely a sequencing read error. The same CDR3 arises from other DNA sequences in this sample as well. The chain joins TRDV2 to TRDJ1, with D tentatively TRDD2 or TRDD3 (7 bases each). TCRdb does not report a J gene; here it was assigned by matching the DNA to germline references. Germline V CDR1 and CDR2: GEAIGNYY, EKD. The CDR3 spans 21 residues. V shed 1 base and J shed 0 bases, with 29 bases lying between them. The CDR3, as DNA: TGTGCCTGTGACACTCTTGTTCCTACTATCGTATTGGGGGACCACACCGATAAACTCATCTTT. As protein: CACDTLVPTIVLGDHTDKLIF.

As for this clone: The protein in TCRdb stems from a much larger clone and differs at residue 12 from this DNA's translation, likely a read error; here the protein is translated from the DNA. DNA for the CDR3: TGTGCTCTTGGGGAACCCCTCCTCTTAGGGGGGGTTCCCCCCCATCCTCTCTTGTACACCGATAAACTCATCTTT. It codes for CALGEPLLLGGVPPHPLLYTDKLIF. The rearrangement uses TRDV1 and TRDJ1; weak D call: TRDD3 (5 bases). TCRdb leaves out the J gene; it was filled in here by matching the DNA to germline. V was shortened by 1 base and J by 0 bases, with 39 bases between the two germline ends. This CDR3 has 25 amino acids. From germline, CDR1 is TSWWSYY and CDR2 QGS.

This clone was seen more than once but under ten times. This likely came from a read error, as a far larger clone is one base away. Other DNA sequences in the same sample also yield this CDR3. The V and J genes are TRDV3 and TRDJ1, with 8 bases that match TRDD3. The J gene was not available in TCRdb and was assigned here by matching the DNA to germline segments. This CDR3 has 23 residues. Germline V gives CDR1 TVYSNPD, CDR2 GDNSRS (reference sequence). The CDR3 loop is CAFISRAYINSYWGSRYTDKLIF. The CDR3 DNA follows: TGTGCCTTTATCTCTCGCGCCTACATCAATTCTTACTGGGGGTCCCGGTACACTGATAAACTCATCTTT.

This clone was counted a few times. The protein in TCRdb stems from a much larger clone and differs at residue 3 from this DNA's translation, likely a read error; here the protein is translated from the DNA. This rearrangement joins TRDV1 to TRDJ1; 8 bases map to TRDD3. The J gene, missing from TCRdb, was assigned here through DNA to germline matching. Germline CDR1 reads TSWWSYY; CDR2 reads QGS. The CDR3 runs to 16 residues. The CDR3 DNA reads as TGTGCTCCTGGGGAACCACCAAGGGGATACCCCGATAAACTCATCTTT. The encoded protein is CAPGEPPRGYPDKLIF.

As regards this clone: TCRdb records a much larger clone's protein for this DNA, with a difference at residue 4 that likely arises from a read error; the protein given is the translation of the DNA. This chain joins TRDV2 and TRDJ3; 9 bases match TRDD3. The J gene comes from matching the DNA to germline here; TCRdb lacks it. V lost 5 bases to trimming and J lost 0 bases; unmatched junction nucleotides: 16. Germline values: CDR1 GEAIGNYY, CDR2 EKD. The CDR3 has 21 amino acids. CDR3 nucleotide sequence: TGTGCCTGTGGCACGGCGAGTACTGGGGGACTAAGCTCCTGGGACACCCGACAGATGTTTTTC. Amino acid sequence: CACGTASTGGLSSWDTRQMFF.

The table lists this clone with many counts. CDR3 coding DNA: TGTGCTCTTGGGGAACGCTTCTATTTCTACTGGGGGCCCTACCCCCAATGGGCGGATAAACTCATCTTT. The encoded protein is CALGERFYFYWGPYPQWADKLIF. J is TRDJ1 and V is TRDV1; 8 nucleotides align to TRDD3. This CDR3 comprises 23 residues. Trimming cost V 1 base and J 5 bases; bases outside gene matches: 30. In germline, CDR1 is TSWWSYY, CDR2 QGS.

Concerning this clone: For this DNA, TCRdb reports the protein of a much larger clone, which diverges at residue 8, most likely from a read error; the protein presented here is translated directly from the DNA. The J gene is TRDJ1, the V gene TRDV1; TRDD3 matches 12 bases. TCRdb gives no J gene; it was assigned here by matching the DNA to germline. Germline V gene lookup returns CDR1 TSWWSYY and CDR2 QGS. Unmatched junction bases numbered 22, after V lost 2 bases and J lost 0 bases. The CDR3 runs to 23 residues. The CDR3 DNA follows: TGTGCTCTTGGGGAAGGAACCCACCTCTACTGGGGGATACTAATACCGAACACCGATAAACTCATCTTT. This encodes CALGEGTHLYWGILIPNTDKLIF.

Only a few counts were recorded for this clone. TCRdb records a much larger clone's protein for this DNA, with a difference at residue 4 that likely arises from a read error; the protein given is the translation of the DNA. The CDR3 nucleotides read TGTGCCTGTGAACCTCAACCGTACTGGGGGATGGGCTCCTGGGACACCCGACAGATGTTTTTC. Protein sequence: CACEPQPYWGMGSWDTRQMFF. The J gene is TRDJ3, the V gene TRDV2; 10 bases line up with TRDD3. The J gene is not listed in TCRdb, so it was assigned here from a DNA match to germline. Germline V gives CDR1 GEAIGNYY, CDR2 EKD. V dropped 4 bases and J dropped 0; count of bases not matched to a gene: 14. This CDR3 is built from 21 residues.

As regards this clone: The protein that TCRdb holds for this DNA derives from a much larger clone and differs from the translated DNA at residue 16, which likely indicates a read error; the protein shown here is translated from the DNA. The J gene is TRDJ1, the V gene TRDV1; TRDD3 might be the D (6 bases). TCRdb lists no J gene, so it was determined here by aligning the DNA to germline. Germline values: CDR1 TSWWSYY, CDR2 QGS. This CDR3 is built from 21 residues. The V end was cut by 5 bases, the J end by 3 bases, with 34 bases between. In DNA form, the CDR3 reads TGTGCTCTTGGGCGTCTCCTCCCTTTATTGGGGATCCCCATGTACGCCGATAAACTCATCTTT. It encodes CALGRLLPLLGIPMYADKLIF.

Many counts were recorded for this clone. The TCRdb protein comes from a much larger clone and disagrees with this DNA's translation at residue 15, likely due to a read error; the protein given here is derived from the DNA. CDR3 sequence: CACDAVGDGGYTDKPIF. CDR3 in DNA: TGTGCCTGTGACGCGGTGGGGGATGGGGGCTACACCGATAAACCCATCTTT. No J gene was assigned, while the V gene was called as TRDV2; the table's TRDD3 call for D was not verified on the DNA. Germline CDR1 GEAIGNYY, CDR2 EKD. The length of the CDR3 is 17 residues.

Concerning this clone: Given a far larger clone just one base away, this is likely a sequencing read error. Other nucleotide sequences in the sample specify the same CDR3. The chain has TRDV1 and TRDJ4, with TRDD3 matching over 7 bases. Matching the DNA to germline supplied the J gene, which TCRdb does not give. Germline CDR1 reads TSWWSYY; CDR2 reads QGS. This CDR3 region has 20 residues. The CDR3: CALGELRIYLGYASRGPLIF. The CDR3 DNA reads as TGTGCTCTTGGAGAACTAAGAATCTACCTAGGATACGCTAGTAGGGGACCCCTGATCTTT.

As concerns this clone: This likely reflects a read error, since a far larger clone is one base away. The same CDR3 arises from other DNA sequences in this sample as well. The V gene call is TRDV1, and the J gene call is absent; the table gives TRDD3 as D, unverified against the DNA. There are 24 residues in the CDR3. Germline V gene lookup returns CDR1 TSWWSYY and CDR2 QGS. DNA of the CDR3: TGTGCTCTTGGGGATGGCGCCTTCCTACGAGCCATGCGGGGGACTTCCAACCGGCCCGATAAACTCATCTTC. It specifies CALGDGAFLRAMRGTSNRPDKLIF.

This clone was seen a few times. TCRdb's protein for this DNA is that of a much larger clone and differs from the translation at residue 23, likely a read error; the protein shown is the DNA translation. Called V gene: TRDV1; the J gene was not called; whether TRDD3, the table's D call, matches the DNA was not checked. Germline-derived CDR1 and CDR2 are TSWWSYY and QGS. The CDR3 has 25 residues. The CDR3 nucleotides read TGTGCTCTTGGGGAACTAGACCGTGACTTCCGACAGTACCTGTACTGGGGGTCCGGACGAAAGAAACCCATCTTT. This translates into CALGELDRDFRQYLYWGSGRKKPIF.

As to this clone: The likely explanation is a read error, given a far larger clone one base away. The same CDR3 arises from other DNA sequences in this sample as well. The J gene is TRDJ1, the V gene TRDV1; the D call may be TRDD2 or TRDD3 (8 bases each). TCRdb carries no J gene annotation; the J gene was assigned here by matching the DNA with germline. Germline CDR1 TSWWSYY, CDR2 QGS. V lost 6 bases and J 2 bases, leaving 40 bases between the germline ends. The CDR3 spans 23 residues. The CDR3 bases are TGTGCTCTTGGAGTCCCTCCCCTCTTCCTACGTGGCTGGGGGAGAGACAGAACCGATAAACTCATCTTT. This encodes CALGVPPLFLRGWGRDRTDKLIF.

This clone was observed many times. The CDR3 loop reads CALGALVGFTDKLIF. The DNA for the CDR3 is TGTGCTCTTGGGGCCCTCGTAGGATTCACCGATAAACTCATCTTT. The chain couples TRDV1 to TRDJ1; the D is unclear. This CDR3 comprises 15 residues. Trimming took off 4 bases at V and 1 base at J, with 13 bases between the two ends. Germline V lookup: CDR1 TSWWSYY, CDR2 QGS.

Concerning this clone itself: TCRdb's entry gives the protein of a much larger clone, which mismatches this DNA's translation at residue 18, likely from a read error; the protein reported here is translated from the DNA. This sequence joins TRDV3 and TRDJ1; 7 nucleotides match TRDD3. TCRdb supplies no J gene; here it was assigned by aligning the nucleotide sequence to germline. The CDR3 runs to 24 residues. After removal of 5 bases from V and 2 bases from J, the junction contained 41 bases not matched to a gene. The germline V gene encodes CDR1 TVYSNPD and CDR2 GDNSRS (reference sequence). The CDR3 coding sequence is TGTGCCCATGGGGTCTCCTTTTTATACTGGGGACTAACAAGGGTTCGATCTTGGACCGATAAACTCATCTTT. Residues: CAHGVSFLYWGLTRVRSWTDKLIF.

The table lists this clone with a few counts. The protein in TCRdb stems from a much larger clone and differs at residue 5 from this DNA's translation, likely a read error; here the protein is translated from the DNA. The chain couples TRDV3 to TRDJ1; TRDD3 matches 11 bases. TCRdb lists no J gene, so it was determined here by aligning the DNA to germline. The germline V gene encodes CDR1 TVYSNPD and CDR2 GDNSRS (reference sequence). Losses at the gene ends were 2 bases for V and 4 bases for J; bases not matched to a gene: 30. CDR3 length equals 22 residues. For the CDR3, the DNA is TGTGCCTTTCTTCGAACTCTACCCCGTCCTCCGTACTTGGGGGATACGAGCGATAAACTCATCTTT. It codes for CAFLRTLPRPPYLGDTSDKLIF. Complete variable domain (other parts from reference TRDV3 and TRDJ1): CDKVTQSSPDQTVASGSEVVLLCTYDTVYSNPDLFWYRIRPDYSFQFVFYGDNSRSEGADFTQGRFSVKHILTQKAFHLVISPVRTEDSATYYCAFLRTLPRPPYLGDTSDKLIFGKGTRVTVEP.

Of note for this clone: Translating this DNA gives a protein that differs at residue 6 from the TCRdb one, which belongs to a much larger clone; a read error is likely, and the protein shown is this translation. The chain couples TRDV3 to TRDJ1; perhaps TRDD3 as D (6 bases). TCRdb lists no J gene, so it was determined here by aligning the DNA to germline. Germline lookup yields CDR1 TVYSNPD and CDR2 GDNSRS (reference sequence). This CDR3 is 16 amino acids long. Trimming stripped 5 bases from V and 0 bases from J, with 22 bases between. The CDR3 region is CAQVRPGDGYTDKLIF. Written as DNA, the CDR3 is TGTGCCCAGGTCCGGCCTGGGGATGGGTACACCGATAAACTCATCTTT.

This clone was counted ten times or more. The protein recorded in TCRdb matches a much larger clone and deviates from this DNA's translation at residue 4, suggesting a read error; the protein here is obtained by translating the DNA. The chain has TRDV2 and TRDJ1; 7 nucleotides agree with TRDD3. The J gene, not given by TCRdb, was assigned here from a germline match of the nucleotide sequence. The CDR3 length is 16 residues. Germline CDR1 is GEAIGNYY and CDR2 is EKD. The CDR3 region has the DNA TGTGCCTGTGGCACCGTGGGGGACGGGGACACCGATAAACTCATCTTT. Translating gives CACGTVGDGDTDKLIF.

This clone was seen only a few times. It differs at one base from a far larger clone, so likely a read error. Other nucleotide sequences from this sample produce the same CDR3. The chain couples TRDV2 to TRDJ2; 9 bases are shared with TRDD3. TCRdb supplies no J gene; here it was assigned by aligning the nucleotide sequence to germline. The CDR3 extends over 15 amino acids. Germline loops: CDR1 GEAIGNYY, CDR2 EKD. The CDR3 region has the DNA TGTGCTTTTACTGAACTGGGGGAGCCTTCTTCACAACTCTTCTTT. Amino acid sequence: CAFTELGEPSSQLFF.

In its sample, this clone was seen a few times. The mismatch at residue 9 between this DNA's translation and the TCRdb protein of a much larger clone likely reflects a read error; the protein shown is translated from the DNA. The chain couples TRDV1 to TRDJ4; 7 bases are shared with TRDD3. The CDR3 extends over 20 amino acids. Germline trimming cut 0 bases from V and 3 bases from J; bases unmatched to any gene: 22. The V gene's germline CDR1 is TSWWSYY and CDR2 QGS. The CDR3 region is CALGELRISLGYASRGPLIF. CDR3 sequence (DNA): TGTGCTCTTGGGGAACTAAGAATCTCCCTAGGATACGCTAGTAGGGGACCCCTGATCTTT.

A remark on this clone: The protein TCRdb lists belongs to a much larger clone and differs from this DNA's translation at residue 8, which points to a read error; the protein shown is made from the DNA. The chain recombines TRDV1 with TRDJ1; 12 nucleotides agree with TRDD3. Here the J gene came from matching the DNA to germline, since TCRdb omits it. Germline CDR1 TSWWSYY, CDR2 QGS. The CDR3 totals 25 residues. V was clipped by 2 bases and J by 0 bases; unmatched bases: 28. CDR3 in amino acids: CALGEGPIRDLLGDTRGIYTDKLIF. Written as DNA, the CDR3 is TGTGCTCTTGGGGAAGGCCCCATTCGGGACTTACTGGGGGATACTAGGGGGATATACACCGATAAACTCATCTTT.

To note about this clone: The TCRdb protein comes from a much larger clone and disagrees with this DNA's translation at residue 24, likely due to a read error; the protein given here is derived from the DNA. V and J are TRDV1 and TRDJ1, with TRDD3 as a possible D gene (5 bases). In the absence of a J gene in TCRdb, the DNA was matched to germline to assign it here. V lost 0 bases to trimming and J lost 8 bases, with 55 bases between them. The length of the CDR3 is 28 residues. Germline loops: CDR1 TSWWSYY, CDR2 QGS. This chain's CDR3 is CALGELSHEAPVPGRVYWPPGVSMKLIF. The CDR3 DNA follows: TGTGCTCTTGGGGAACTCTCTCACGAGGCCCCCGTCCCAGGACGCGTTTACTGGCCTCCCGGTGTATCGATGAAACTCATCTTT.